The TCR beta chain described here comes from a study of spatial heterogeneity in lung cancer. Study details: A unique TCR and UMI combination showed up more than ten times in raw reads, on average. Study results and caveats: Expanded tumor TCRs that were ubiquitous appeared in blood more at resection than follow-up.

Germline lookup yields CDR1 SQVTM and CDR2 ANQGSEA. The CDR3 runs to 13 residues. V shed 5 bases, J shed 8 bases, and the junction held 10 bases outside the gene matches. This clonotype appeared many times. Antigen unknown. The time point was: sample taken at primary tumor resection. Tumor, nontumor lung or frozen PBMC supplied whole RNA, sequenced without sorting. Samples came from about 72 TRACERx patients with untreated early-stage lung cancer. A unique molecular identifier was carried by every single TCR cDNA molecule. TCRdb reanalysed the 5' RACE reads using MiXCR and keeps one entry per CDR3 protein. The table records tens of thousands of distinct CDR3 sequences, about 4.9% of them present only once.

The gene calls are TRBV29-1 and TRBJ1-1; TRBD1 aligns across 8 bases. The clonotype was recovered from a male donor with early-stage non-small cell lung cancer. The source material was PBMCs, sampled at surgery. The CDR3 loop is CSVPVWGTGEAFF. DNA of the CDR3: TGCAGCGTTCCCGTTTGGGGGACAGGAGAAGCTTTCTTT.